A selection of T cell receptor beta chains follows, all from one sample in a study of spatial heterogeneity in lung cancer. TCRdb re-derived calls from the 5' RACE reads in MiXCR, one entry per CDR3 protein. This table holds nearly 15,000 distinct CDR3 sequences, under 7.5% found once. Sequencing used lung tumor tissue, obtained at surgery. The receptor source for this set is a male donor with early-stage non-small cell lung cancer. Both conserved end residues are part of each CDR3. The D gene is left open where the match is weak. For some rows the clone size is stated as once, few or many, or as a class when expanded; others skip it.

NA	TRBV20-1	TRBJ1-1	NA	CSASSSVDITEAFF	TGCAGTGCTAGTTCTTCTGTGGATATAACTGAAGCTTTCTTT
many	TRBV24-1	TRBJ2-3	TRBD1	CATDRDGTDTQYF	TGTGCCACCGACAGGGACGGCACAGATACGCAGTATTTT
few	TRBV4-1	TRBJ2-7	TRBD2	CASSQASGGIYEQYF	TGCGCCAGCAGCCAAGCTAGCGGGGGCATCTACGAGCAGTACTTC
many	TRBV15	TRBJ2-3	NA	CATSRETASTDTQYF	TGTGCCACCAGCAGAGAAACAGCTAGCACAGATACGCAGTATTTT
many	TRBV12-3/TRBV12-4	TRBJ2-1	TRBD1	CASSLDRVSYNEQFF	TGTGCCAGCAGCCTCGACAGGGTTTCCTACAATGAGCAGTTCTTC
few	TRBV20-1	TRBJ1-2	TRBD1	CSAILTGGESNYGYTF	TGCAGTGCTATACTGACAGGGGGGGAATCTAACTATGGCTACACCTTC
medium-sized	TRBV6-1	TRBJ1-2	NA	CASSEYGTPYGYTF	TGTGCCAGCAGTGAATATGGGACACCCTATGGCTACACCTTC
medium-sized	TRBV7-2	TRBJ2-5	TRBD2	CASSLMGGAETQYF	TGTGCCAGCAGCTTAATGGGAGGGGCAGAGACCCAGTACTTC
many	TRBV29-1	TRBJ1-2	NA	CSVERLQEGYTF	TGCAGCGTTGAACGCCTACAGGAGGGCTACACCTTC
many	TRBV20-1	TRBJ2-2	TRBD2	CSARKALASTGELFF	TGCAGTGCTAGAAAGGCACTAGCGAGCACCGGGGAGCTGTTTTTT
many	TRBV20-1	TRBJ2-3	NA	CSARGSGSVDTQYF	TGCAGTGCCAGGGGTAGCGGGTCAGTGGATACGCAGTATTTT
many	TRBV20-1	TRBJ2-5	NA	CSASRQGGPFETQYF	TGCAGTGCTAGCCGACAGGGAGGACCTTTTGAGACCCAGTACTTC
NA	TRBV9	TRBJ1-1	NA	CASSRDPNTEAFF	TGTGCCAGCAGCCGGGACCCGAACACTGAAGCTTTCTTT
many	TRBV20-1	TRBJ1-5	NA	CSASRKDQPQHF	TGCAGTGCTAGTCGCAAGGATCAGCCCCAGCATTTT